The entry below gives a single T cell receptor (beta chain) sequence along with its context. The clone's antigen remains unknown. Base qualities were left out, and no much larger clone turns up one base away. TCRbeta CDR3 regions were amplified from genomic DNA by means of the immunoSEQ Assay, a bias-controlled multiplex PCR. The paper's data handling went like this. The number of nucleated cells in each sample was estimated from the amplification of reference gene primers within the assay. Sequence reads were collapsed and filtered to measure the absolute abundance of every unique TCRbeta CDR3 rearrangement. For each sample, productive Simpson clonality was calculated as the square root of Simpson's diversity index across productive rearrangements. The table was pulled from immuneACCESS by TCRdb, which kept in-frame rearrangements only. Such tables lose some clones; where checked, under half of the loss comes from unresolved V genes, and the rest has no known cause. For V, J and clone size, that table is used; D and trimming come from the DNA. Here the sample has about 190,000 clones; approximately 86% occur a single time. The ten biggest clones cover roughly 2.5% of the sample.

These data are taken from a study of blood T cell repertoires in COVID-19 (dated by TCRdb to the early 2020s). With regard to the full study: Samples from collaborators originated in the United States, Italy and Spain and spanned both the acute and convalescent phases of COVID-19. The material from the prospective study consisted of cDNA or gDNA derived from T cells, B-cell-depleted T cells, or PBMCs. Subjects who had been exposed to COVID-19, were actively infected with it, or had recovered from it provided the deeply sampled blood TCRbeta repertoires that made up the dataset. The repertoires were made available in a free public database intended to serve as a resource for research on the immune response to SARS-CoV-2. Samples were obtained from the ongoing ImmuneRACE study (first 160 participants) and from 950 to 1,500 subjects provided by 6 global collaborators. Sample metadata almost always included a de-identified subject ID, COVID-19 status, age in years and sex. Where available, HLA class I and class II types were taken from metadata supplied by the sample provider and were not determined by assay-based typing.

The full study reports these points: How much clinical and demographic metadata was included differed by source and by participant, and the metadata was provided uncurated.

Collaborating institutions collected whole blood in K2EDTA tubes following their own protocols. For TCRbeta analysis, collaborators shipped samples as frozen whole blood, isolated PBMCs, or DNA extracted from either of those sample types. CDR1 is given as WSHSY and CDR2 as SAAADI, both from the germline V gene. Its CDR3 holds 16 amino acids, cysteine through phenylalanine. The retained sequence is limited to the CDR3, 48 bases, with the frame set at the first base. The V and J ends are trimmed by 4 bases and 0 bases, leaving 14 bases between them. The material sequenced was peripheral blood. The chain is assembled from TRBV10-2 and TRBJ2-3, and perhaps TRBD1 as D gene, on 6 matching bases. The TCR sequence derives from a man aged 35 to 55 with active or convalescent COVID-19. The nucleotides read TGCGCCAGCAGTGGGGGGCCGTTAGCTAGCACAGATACGCAGTATTTT. It codes for CASSGGPLASTDTQYF.